Shown below are 22 T cell receptor beta chains from a single sample sequenced in a study of blood T cell repertoires in COVID-19. Using immunoSEQ multiplex PCR, the repertoire was profiled, and TCRdb retains in-frame clones only, with some absent. The data hold tens of thousands of clones, with about four fifths observed a single time. The sample consisted of peripheral blood. The origin of the receptors is a man aged 70-80 years with acute or convalescent COVID-19.

This chain uses TRBV10-3 with TRBJ1-2, with 7 bases aligning to TRBD1. The germline V gene encodes CDR1 ENHRY and CDR2 SYGVKD. With V trimmed by 7 bases and J by 5 bases, 7 bases remained unmatched. This CDR3 has 13 amino acids. CDR3 coding DNA: TGTGCCATCACCCAGGGGGGAGTGTATGGCTACACCTTC. Amino acid sequence: CAITQGGVYGYTF.

J is TRBJ2-5 and V is TRBV18; 9 bases line up with TRBD1. Germline-derived CDR1 and CDR2 are KGHSH and LQKENI. This CDR3 spans 15 amino acids. Unmatched junction bases numbered 4, after V lost 2 bases and J lost 3 bases. The CDR3 loop reads CASSPSRQGEETQYF. As DNA, the CDR3 is TGTGCCAGCTCACCATCTAGACAGGGGGAAGAGACCCAGTACTTC.

The chain couples TRBV27 to TRBJ2-2; 9 bases line up with TRBD2. The CDR3 runs 19 residues. In germline, CDR1 is MNHEY, CDR2 SMNVEV (reference sequence). Trimming took 4 bases from V and 4 from J; bases not matched to a gene: 16. The CDR3 DNA is TGTGCCAGCAGTTACCTGGCGGGAGGGCCGGAAATCCTCACCGGGGAGCTGTTTTTT. Protein sequence: CASSYLAGGPEILTGELFF.

The rearrangement joins TRBV19 to TRBJ2-7; 9 bases are a match to TRBD2. Trimming took 6 bases from V and 6 from J; bases not matched to a gene: 3. The CDR3 loop spans 12 amino acids. Germline assignment: CDR1 LNHDA and CDR2 SQIVND (reference sequence). DNA of the CDR3: TGTGCCAGTAGCTTACTAGCGGGCGAGCAGTACTTC. It encodes CASSLLAGEQYF.

The CDR3 DNA reads TGTGCCAGCAGCTACGGGACAGGGGATCAGCCCCAGCATTTT. Its protein product is CASSYGTGDQPQHF. This chain uses TRBV5-6 with TRBJ1-5; 10 bases line up with TRBD1. V gave up 3 bases and J gave up 5 bases; unmatched junction bases: 2. Per the germline V gene, CDR1 is SGHDT and CDR2 is YYEEEE. The CDR3 is made up of 14 amino acids. Drawing the rest from reference TRBV5-6 and TRBJ1-5, the complete variable domain is DAGVTQSPTHLIKTRGQQVTLRCSPKSGHDTVSWYQQALGQGPQFIFQYYEEEERQRGNFPDRFSGHQFPNYSSELNVNALLLGDSALYLCASSYGTGDQPQHFGDGTRLSIL.

This clone was detected a few times. The genes are TRBV6-1 and TRBJ1-1; possible D gene TRBD1, 5 bases. CDR1 is MNHNS, CDR2 SASEGT, per germline. The CDR3 length is 16 residues. V lost 3 bases and J 5 bases, leaving 19 bases between the germline ends. The CDR3 bases are TGTGCCAGCAGTGAGCGACAGCCGATAATGGGGACTGAAGCTTTCTTT. This gives the protein CASSERQPIMGTEAFF.

This chain joins TRBV20-1 and TRBJ2-7; D is ambiguous. The germline V gene has CDR1 DFQATT and CDR2 SNEGSKA (reference sequence). The V end was cut by 4 bases, the J end by 4 bases, with 5 bases between. This CDR3 is 10 amino acids long. The CDR3 reads CSATTYEQYF. In DNA form, the CDR3 reads TGCAGTGCTACTACTTACGAGCAGTACTTC.

The chain combines TRBV10-2 with TRBJ1-5, with 10 positions matching TRBD1. J gave up 5 bases and V 5 bases, and 9 bases lay outside the gene matches. The CDR3 sequence is 16 residues long. Germline-derived CDR1 and CDR2 are WSHSY and SAAADI. This CDR3 is CASSLSGQGGDQPQHF. The CDR3 DNA follows: TGCGCCAGCAGTTTATCAGGACAGGGGGGTGATCAGCCCCAGCATTTT.

The rearrangement links TRBV18 to TRBJ1-1; D is unresolved. Trimming took 6 bases from V and 0 from J, leaving 8 bases between them. There are 13 residues in the CDR3. The germline V gene encodes CDR1 KGHSH and CDR2 LQKENI. In DNA, the CDR3 is TGTGCCAGCTCCCCGAGTGTGAACACTGAAGCTTTCTTT. Translation: CASSPSVNTEAFF.

This clone was found a few times. V and J are TRBV7-3 and TRBJ2-1; 8 nucleotides agree with TRBD2. V shed 2 bases and J 6 bases; nucleotides not matched to a gene: 3. Germline lookup yields CDR1 SGHTA and CDR2 FQGTGA. The CDR3 totals 14 residues. The CDR3 nucleotides are TGTGCCAGCAGCTTAGTGGCGGGAGGCAATGAGCAGTTCTTC. The encoded protein is CASSLVAGGNEQFF. The full variable domain, with the rest looked up from reference TRBV7-3 and TRBJ2-1, is GAGVSQTPSNKVTEKGKYVELRCDPISGHTALYWYRQSLGQGPEFLIYFQGTGAADDSGLPNDRFFAVRPEGSVSTLKIQRTERGDSAVYLCASSLVAGGNEQFFGPGTRLTVL.

This chain uses TRBV2 with TRBJ2-7; D gene ambiguous. V gave up 7 bases and J gave up 7 bases, with 14 bases separating them. This CDR3 has 12 residues. Germline V gene data show CDR1 as SNHLY and CDR2 as FYNNEI. The CDR3 DNA reads as TGTGCCAGCATTCAAAACGAGATAGAGCAGTACTTC. It codes for CASIQNEIEQYF.

This chain links TRBV7-8 with TRBJ2-1, with D possibly being TRBD1 (5 bases). The CDR3 extends over 15 amino acids. The germline CDR1 and CDR2 sequences are SGHVS and FQNEAQ. Trimming stripped 4 bases from V and 0 bases from J, with 10 bases between. As DNA, the CDR3 is TGTGCCAGCAGCTCCAGGGATAGCTCCTACAATGAGCAGTTCTTC. The encoded protein is CASSSRDSSYNEQFF. Variable domain in full (rest from reference TRBV7-8 and TRBJ2-1): GAGVSQSPRYKVAKRGQDVALRCDPISGHVSLFWYQQALGQGPEFLTYFQNEAQLDKSGLPSDRFFAERPEGSVSTLKIQRTQQEDSAVYLCASSSRDSSYNEQFFGPGTRLTVL.

In this sample, this clone turned up a few times. CDR3 region: CASSFPNEKLFF. For the CDR3, the DNA is TGTGCCAGCAGTTTTCCGAATGAAAAACTGTTTTTT. The V gene is TRBV28, the J gene TRBJ1-4; no firm D call. Germline V CDR1 and CDR2: MDHEN, SYDVKM. The CDR3 has 12 amino acids. With 3 bases removed from V and 5 bases from J, the gap between germline ends came to 4 bases.

The chain links TRBV7-2 to TRBJ1-1, with 8 bases fitting TRBD1. The CDR3 is 15 residues long. Germline assignment: CDR1 SGHTA and CDR2 FQGNSA. V shed 4 bases and J 0 bases; nucleotides not matched to a gene: 4. CDR3 DNA: TGTGCCAGCAGCTCGGACAGGGCCTTGAACACTGAAGCTTTCTTT. It yields the protein CASSSDRALNTEAFF.

Only a few counts were recorded for this clone. The chain combines TRBV19 with TRBJ2-6, with 8 bases matching TRBD2. Germline CDR1 and CDR2: LNHDA and SQIVND (reference sequence). The CDR3 is 19 amino acids. The ends lost 6 bases at V and 1 base at J; junction bases unmatched: 14. The DNA of the CDR3 is TGTGCCAGTAGGGCGCCTTACGGTCGGGGGGGATCTGGGGCCAACGTCCTGACTTTC. It yields the protein CASRAPYGRGGSGANVLTF.

The chain couples TRBV11-2 to TRBJ1-1, with unresolved D. Germline V gene lookup returns CDR1 SGHAT and CDR2 FQNNGV. The V end lost 2 bases, the J end lost 4 bases, and 11 bases lay between the germline ends. The CDR3 covers 14 residues. CDR3 in DNA: TGTGCCAGCAGCTTAATAGGAGCGGGCACTGAAGCTTTCTTT. This gives the protein CASSLIGAGTEAFF. The entire variable domain, with the rest obtained from reference TRBV11-2 and TRBJ1-1, is as follows: EAGVAQSPRYKIIEKRQSVAFWCNPISGHATLYWYQQILGQGPKLLIQFQNNGVVDDSQLPKDRFSAERLKGVDSTLKIQPAKLEDSAVYLCASSLIGAGTEAFFGQGTRLTVV.

The rearrangement joins TRBV28 to TRBJ1-1; possibly TRBD1 for D (6 bases). This CDR3 is built from 13 residues. Trimming pared 8 bases from V and 0 bases from J, leaving 10 bases between. The germline V gene has CDR1 MDHEN and CDR2 SYDVKM. CDR3 sequence reads: CASGGAVNTEAFF. The CDR3 nucleotides are TGTGCCAGCGGGGGGGCAGTGAACACTGAAGCTTTCTTT. The whole variable domain, filled in from reference TRBV28 and TRBJ1-1, reads DVKVTQSSRYLVKRTGEKVFLECVQDMDHENMFWYRQDPGLGLRLIYFSYDVKMKEKGDIPEGYSVSREKKERFSLILESASTNQTSMYLCASGGAVNTEAFFGQGTRLTVV.

The J gene is TRBJ2-3, the V gene TRBV28, with 8 bases aligning to TRBD2. Germline CDR1 MDHEN, CDR2 SYDVKM. Germline trimming cut 10 bases from V and 0 bases from J; bases unmatched to any gene: 6. This CDR3 is built from 14 residues. CDR3 bases: TGTGCCATAGCGGGGTTGATTAGCACAGATACGCAGTATTTT. It encodes CAIAGLISTDTQYF.

V gene TRBV30 combines with J gene TRBJ1-2; D is possibly TRBD1 (5 bases). Looked up from germline, CDR1 is GTSNPN and CDR2 is SVGIG (reference sequence). V lost 2 bases to trimming and J lost 1 base, with 11 bases between them. There are 14 residues in the CDR3. The CDR3 DNA follows: TGTGCCTGGAGTTATGGCGGGGGTAACTATGGCTACACCTTC. It is translated as CAWSYGGGNYGYTF.

The rearrangement joins TRBV7-2 to TRBJ1-1; the match to TRBD1 covers 9 bases. The CDR3 contains 19 residues. V was clipped by 6 bases and J by 2 bases; unmatched bases: 19. The germline V gene encodes CDR1 SGHTA and CDR2 FQGNSA. The CDR3 loop is CASSSYNRGLPNFNTEAFF. As DNA, the CDR3 is TGTGCCAGCAGTTCCTACAACAGGGGGCTACCCAATTTCAACACTGAAGCTTTCTTT.

This sequence joins TRBV30 and TRBJ1-3, with no clear D. The V gene's germline CDR1 is GTSNPN and CDR2 SVGIG (reference sequence). Trimming took 5 bases from V and 10 from J, leaving 24 bases between them. The CDR3 covers 15 residues. CDR3 region: CAWVRSRRTGGTIYF. The CDR3 DNA reads as TGTGCCTGGGTTCGAAGCCGTCGAACCGGAGGGACCATATATTTT.

The J gene is TRBJ2-2, the V gene TRBV11-2; 7 bases match TRBD1. Germline CDR1 reads SGHAT; CDR2 reads FQNNGV. This CDR3 has 12 residues. CDR3 sequence: CVGGRYTGELFF. The CDR3 nucleotides are TGTGTAGGGGGCAGGTACACCGGGGAGCTGTTTTTT.